Listed below are T cell receptor beta chains from one sample, sequenced in a study of cytomegalovirus exposure and HLA in healthy donors. Using immunoSEQ multiplex PCR, the repertoire was profiled, and TCRdb retains in-frame clones only, with some absent. The sample has some 57,000 clones, 70% to 90% seen once. The specimen sequenced was PBMCs. These receptors all come from a man in his thirties or forties in good health and CMV-seropositive. CDR3s include the opening cysteine and the closing phenylalanine or tryptophan. D genes are given only for firm matches. Clone size is stated in some rows and not others, as once, few, many or a class when expanded.

v_gene	d_gene	len	j_gene	abundance	CDR3nt	CDR3aa
TRBV12-5	-	13	TRBJ1-1	-	TGTGCTAGTGGTTTGGACGCGGGGGATGAAGCTTTCTTT	CASGLDAGDEAFF
TRBV6-1	-	13	TRBJ1-6	-	TGTGCCAGCAGTGACGGAGATAATTCACCCCTCCACTTT	CASSDGDNSPLHF
TRBV9	-	15	TRBJ2-1	-	TGTGCCAGCAGCGTAGCTAGGCAGGGCCCTCATGAGCAGTTCTTC	CASSVARQGPHEQFF
TRBV7-2	TRBD2	12	TRBJ2-7	-	TGTGCCAGCAGTAGCGGGAGGTGCGAGCAGTACTTC	CASSSGRCEQYF
TRBV6-5	TRBD1	15	TRBJ1-1	-	TGTGCCAGCTCGACAGGGGGCCTGGGGAACACTGAAGCTTTCTTT	CASSTGGLGNTEAFF
TRBV6-5	TRBD1	15	TRBJ1-5	-	TGTGCCAGCAGCCCGGACAGGGCGCTAGATCAGCCCCAGCATTTT	CASSPDRALDQPQHF
TRBV25-1	TRBD2	13	TRBJ2-7	-	TGTGCCAGCATTGGGGACTACTCCTACGAGCAGTACTTC	CASIGDYSYEQYF
TRBV7-9	TRBD1	15	TRBJ1-4	once	TGTGCCAGCAGCCTCGGACAGGTCTCTAATGAAAAACTGTTTTTT	CASSLGQVSNEKLFF
TRBV6-6	-	14	TRBJ2-5	-	TGTGCCAGCAGTTACCGGCAGGGCCAAGAGACCCAGTACTTC	CASSYRQGQETQYF
TRBV11-2	-	18	TRBJ2-6	-	TGTGCCAGCAGCTTTCGGGACAAATACAACTCTGGGGCCAACGTCCTGACTTTC	CASSFRDKYNSGANVLTF
TRBV28	-	14	TRBJ2-5	-	TGTGCCAGCAGTTTAAGTGGCGGCTGGGAGACCCAGTACTTC	CASSLSGGWETQYF
TRBV30	-	13	TRBJ1-1	once	TGTGCCTGGAGTGCGGGGGGGCACACTGAAGCTTTCTTT	CAWSAGGHTEAFF
TRBV6-1	TRBD2	16	TRBJ2-2	-	TGTGCCAGCAGTGGTCAAGGACTAGAGCGAACCGGGGAGCTGTTTTTT	CASSGQGLERTGELFF
TRBV4-1	TRBD2	18	TRBJ2-7	-	TGCGCCAGCAGCCAAGTGCGGGCTAGCGGGGGGGAGGTCTACGAGCAGTACTTC	CASSQVRASGGEVYEQYF
TRBV28	TRBD2	16	TRBJ2-7	-	TGTGCCAGCAGTTCTGGGACTAGCGGGTCCTCCTACGAGCAGTACTTC	CASSSGTSGSSYEQYF
TRBV29-1	TRBD2	15	TRBJ2-7	-	TGCAGCTCGGATGGACTAGCGGGAGGAACCTACGAGCAGTACTTC	CSSDGLAGGTYEQYF
TRBV6-5	TRBD1	13	TRBJ1-1	-	TGTGCCCTGGGACAGGGTGAAAACACTGAAGCTTTCTTT	CALGQGENTEAFF
TRBV15	-	14	TRBJ2-5	-	TGTGCCACCAGCAGAAATAGCGCGGGGGAGACCCAGTACTTC	CATSRNSAGETQYF
TRBV5-1	-	14	TRBJ1-2	-	TGCGCCAGCAGGGGGCAGCTAGGGGCATATGGCTACACCTTC	CASRGQLGAYGYTF
TRBV27	-	12	TRBJ1-4	-	TGTGCCAGCAGTTTTCGGAATGAAAAACTGTTTTTT	CASSFRNEKLFF
TRBV5-1	TRBD2	15	TRBJ2-1	-	TGCGCCAGCAGCGCGGGACTAGCAGATTACAATGAGCAGTTCTTC	CASSAGLADYNEQFF
TRBV10-2	TRBD2	16	TRBJ2-1	-	TGCGCCAGCAGTGAGTCAGGTCTAGCGGGAGTAATTGAGCAGTTCTTC	CASSESGLAGVIEQFF
TRBV5-1	-	14	TRBJ2-1	-	TGCGCCAGCAGACAGGGGGGGACCTACAATGAGCAGTTCTTC	CASRQGGTYNEQFF
TRBV27	-	18	TRBJ2-6	-	TGTGCCAGCAAGATGATAGGTAGGAGTCACTCTGGGGCCAACGTCCTGACTTTC	CASKMIGRSHSGANVLTF
TRBV9	-	13	TRBJ1-1	-	TGTGCCAGCGGGGGGGTGGGGAACACTGAAGCTTTCTTT	CASGGVGNTEAFF
TRBV30	TRBD1	15	TRBJ2-5	-	TGTGCCTGGAATCGGGCCGGGACAGCGCAAGAGACCCAGTACTTC	CAWNRAGTAQETQYF
TRBV6-5	-	15	TRBJ1-1	-	TGTGCCAGCAGTCCTAGACCCAAGATGAACACTGAAGCTTTCTTT	CASSPRPKMNTEAFF
TRBV30	-	14	TRBJ2-7	-	TGTGCCTGGAGTGGCGGGGCCCAAACCTACGAGCAGTACTTC	CAWSGGAQTYEQYF
TRBV28	-	13	TRBJ2-7	-	TGTGCCAGCAGTTTACCCAGGGGACACGAGCAGTACTTC	CASSLPRGHEQYF
TRBV4-3	TRBD1	16	TRBJ2-1	-	TGCGCCAGCAGCCAAGATCGGGACAGGGTACTTCGGGAGCAGTTCTTC	CASSQDRDRVLREQFF
TRBV4-2	TRBD2	16	TRBJ2-3	-	TGTGCCAGCAGCCGACTAGCGGTCATAAGCACAGATACGCAGTATTTT	CASSRLAVISTDTQYF
TRBV5-6	-	14	TRBJ2-7	-	TGTGCCAGCAGCCATTCGGACTACTCCTACGAGCAGTACTTC	CASSHSDYSYEQYF
TRBV5-8	-	18	TRBJ2-6	-	TGTGCCAGCAGCTCAAGGGGGCGCGGGGTCTCTGGGGCCAACGTCCTGACTTTC	CASSSRGRGVSGANVLTF
TRBV2	-	14	TRBJ1-2	-	TGTGCCAGCAGTAAGGGACACTCCAACTATGGCTACACCTTC	CASSKGHSNYGYTF
TRBV18	-	14	TRBJ2-1	-	TGTGCCAGCTCACCTGGAGAACCGGAGACTGAGCAGTTCTTC	CASSPGEPETEQFF
TRBV5-1	TRBD1	14	TRBJ1-1	-	TGCGCCAGCAGCACGGGACAGGACGGGGGTGAAGCTTTCTTT	CASSTGQDGGEAFF
TRBV30	-	13	TRBJ2-1	-	TGTGCCTGGAACAGGGTCTCCTACAATGAGCAGTTCTTC	CAWNRVSYNEQFF
TRBV18	-	16	TRBJ2-7	-	TGTGCCAGCTCACCACCGGGGGGGCACATCTCTTACGAGCAGTACTTC	CASSPPGGHISYEQYF
TRBV7-8	TRBD2	14	TRBJ2-1	-	TGTGCCAGCAGCCCCCGGGAGGTCTACAATGAGCAGTTCTTC	CASSPREVYNEQFF
TRBV5-1	TRBD1	15	TRBJ2-7	once	TGCGCCAGCAGCCCTTTACAGGGGACGAACTACGAGCAGTACTTC	CASSPLQGTNYEQYF
TRBV7-9	TRBD2	18	TRBJ2-5	-	TGTGCCAGCAGCTTAGCGGGGCCTAGCGGGCGGCTCGAGGAGACCCAGTACTTC	CASSLAGPSGRLEETQYF
TRBV28	TRBD2	14	TRBJ2-7	-	TGTGCCAGCAGTTTATCTAGCGGGGTCTACGAGCAGTACTTC	CASSLSSGVYEQYF
TRBV19	-	15	TRBJ2-7	-	TGTGCCAGTAGTAAATTCGGAGGATCGGGCTACGAGCAGTACTTC	CASSKFGGSGYEQYF